This T cell receptor beta chain was found in a study of blood T cell repertoires in COVID-19. About the research overall: Collection of acute and convalescent COVID-19 samples took place in the United States, Italy and Spain. PBMCs, B-cell-depleted T cells, or T cells provided the cDNA or gDNA that made up the material.

Original processing methods: The assay estimated nucleated cells by amplifying reference gene primers. The repertoire was sequenced with immunoSEQ multiplex PCR; TCRdb's copy has only in-frame clones and lacks some. V and J calls and clone size follow that table, whereas D and trimming were derived from the DNA. The table has 250,000 to 350,000 clones, roughly 86% seen once. This CDR3 region has 15 residues. The V end lost 4 bases, the J end lost 5 bases, and 15 bases lay between the germline ends. Germline CDR1 reads SGHRS; CDR2 reads YFSETQ. The source material was peripheral blood. The sequence was obtained from a man aged 18 to 29 with active or convalescent COVID-19. The rearrangement uses TRBV5-1 and TRBJ1-4; a weak D match, TRBD1 (5 bases). The DNA of the CDR3 is TGCGCCAGCAGCGCTCAGGGTGGGGCGAATGAAAAACTGTTTTTT. Its translation is CASSAQGGANEKLFF. Variable domain in full (rest from reference TRBV5-1 and TRBJ1-4): KAGVTQTPRYLIKTRGQQVTLSCSPISGHRSVSWYQQTPGQGLQFLFEYFSETQRNKGNFPGRFSGRQFSNSRSEMNVSTLELGDSALYLCASSAQGGANEKLFFGSGTQLSVL.